The T cell receptor (beta chain) under discussion was sequenced for a study of blood T cell repertoires in COVID-19. Study-level background: Samples representing acute and convalescent COVID-19 were sourced from the United States, Italy and Spain.

Original handling: Using reference gene primer amplification, nucleated cell counts were estimated. TCRdb's table, derived via immunoSEQ multiplex PCR, lists solely in-frame clones and lacks some. The V and J calls and clone size are taken from that table; D and trimming were inferred from the DNA. The table lists roughly 110,000 clones, about 82% of them singletons, with around 6.2% in the top ten. Per germline, CDR1 MNHEY and CDR2 SVGAGI. The CDR3 contains 16 residues. Trimming took 0 bases from V and 1 from J, leaving 12 bases between them. Sequencing was performed on peripheral blood. The receptor was isolated from an elderly man with COVID-19, enrolled during active disease. The chain employs TRBV6-5 and TRBJ1-2; D not resolved. The CDR3 region is CASSYSGSRGNYGYTF. The CDR3 region has the DNA TGTGCCAGCAGTTACTCCGGGTCGAGAGGTAACTATGGCTACACCTTC.